The clone carrying this T cell receptor (beta chain) was recorded once. Its specificity is not known. The data were obtained in a study of cytomegalovirus exposure and HLA in healthy donors. For the study at large: The 110 million or so unique TCR beta sequences, from about 179 million T cells, were found by an earlier analysis.

Researchers ran the PCR with 60 Vbeta and 13 Jbeta primers. Here immunoSEQ multiplex PCR was the method, and the copy in TCRdb shows in-frame clones only, minus some. The repertoire holds over 100,000 clones, with about 60% as singletons. Study results and limitations: The study labeled approximately 150 TCR beta chains cytomegalovirus-associated. One later analysis reportedly identified an Asian-associated ancestry cluster that showed fewer N-insertions than the approximately 700-donor mean. The classifier was said to identify cytomegalovirus status with high specificity and sensitivity.

Trimming removed 6 bases from V and 6 bases from J, with 17 bases in between. The germline V gene encodes CDR1 MNHNY and CDR2 SVGAGI (reference sequence). The CDR3 totals 14 residues. The chain couples TRBV6-6 to TRBJ1-2; D not resolved. The sequence derives from a human donor in good health. Sequencing was carried out using PBMCs. The CDR3 DNA reads TGTGCCAGCAGCTCGACTGGGTGGCAAGATGGCTACACCTTC. Amino acid sequence: CASSSTGWQDGYTF.